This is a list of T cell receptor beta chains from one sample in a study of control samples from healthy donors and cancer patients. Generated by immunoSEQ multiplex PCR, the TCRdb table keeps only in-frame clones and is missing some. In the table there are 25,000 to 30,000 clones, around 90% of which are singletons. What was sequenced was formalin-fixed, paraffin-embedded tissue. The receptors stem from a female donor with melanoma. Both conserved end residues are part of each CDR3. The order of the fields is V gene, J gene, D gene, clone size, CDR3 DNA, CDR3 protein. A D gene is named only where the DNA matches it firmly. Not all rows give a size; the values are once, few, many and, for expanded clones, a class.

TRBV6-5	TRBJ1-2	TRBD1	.	TGTGCCAGCACGGACAGGTGGTATGGCTACACCTTC	CASTDRWYGYTF
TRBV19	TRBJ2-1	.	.	TGTGCCAGTAGTATGAAAGTGAATGAGCAGTTCTTC	CASSMKVNEQFF
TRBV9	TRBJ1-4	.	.	TGTGCCAGCAGCATCGGCCGTGGATGGGAAAAACTGTTTTTT	CASSIGRGWEKLFF
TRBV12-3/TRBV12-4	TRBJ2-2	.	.	TGTGCCAGCAGCCTAGTTAACGGGGAGCTGTTTTTT	CASSLVNGELFF
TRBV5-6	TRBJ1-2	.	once	TGTGCCAGCAGCTTGGCAGGCGCCACTAACTATGGCTACACCTTC	CASSLAGATNYGYTF
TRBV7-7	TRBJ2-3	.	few	TGTGCTAGCAGCTTATATTCAGGGGCGACAGATACGCAGTATTTT	CASSLYSGATDTQYF
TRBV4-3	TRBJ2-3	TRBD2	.	TGCGCCAGCAGCCAAGGACTAGCGGGCACAGATACGCAGTATTTT	CASSQGLAGTDTQYF
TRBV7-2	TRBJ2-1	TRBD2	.	TGTGCCAGCAGCTTAAGCGGGAGGACTGCTACGGATGAGCAGTTCTTC	CASSLSGRTATDEQFF
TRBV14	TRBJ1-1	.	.	TGTGCCAGCACTCCTCGAGCTTTCTTT	CASTPRAFF
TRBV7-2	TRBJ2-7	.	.	TGTGCCAGCAGCCTACAAACAGGGACCGCCTACGAGCAGTACTTC	CASSLQTGTAYEQYF
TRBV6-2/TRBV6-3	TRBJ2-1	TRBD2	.	TGTGCCAGCAGTTACTTAGCGGGGCACTACAATGAGCAGTTCTTC	CASSYLAGHYNEQFF
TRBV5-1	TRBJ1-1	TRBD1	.	TGCGCCAGCAGCCCCGGACAGGGTACGAACACTGAAGCTTTCTTT	CASSPGQGTNTEAFF
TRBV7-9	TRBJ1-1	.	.	TGTGCCAGCAGCTTAGAAGGGCAGGAAGCTTTCTTT	CASSLEGQEAFF
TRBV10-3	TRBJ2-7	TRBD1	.	TGTGCCATCACCTTAGACAGGGGGCGAAACGAGCAGTACTTC	CAITLDRGRNEQYF
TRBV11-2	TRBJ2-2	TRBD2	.	TGTGCCAGCAGCCCCCCTACCGTCGCGGGAGGGCGGGCCGGGGAGCTGTTTTTT	CASSPPTVAGGRAGELFF
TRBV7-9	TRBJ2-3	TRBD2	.	TGTGCCAGCAGCTTAGTGGGAGGGGCCACAGATACGCAGTATTTT	CASSLVGGATDTQYF
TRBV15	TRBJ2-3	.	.	TGTGCCACCAGCAGAGAACTCCAAGGGGCAGATACGCAGTATTTT	CATSRELQGADTQYF
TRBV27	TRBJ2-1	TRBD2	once	TGTGCCAGCATTCTAGTCGGGACTAGCGGGAGATTTTTTGAGCAGTTCTTC	CASILVGTSGRFFEQFF
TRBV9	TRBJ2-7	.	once	TGTGCCAGCAGCCTCCGGGACGGAGCCTACGAGCAGTACTTC	CASSLRDGAYEQYF
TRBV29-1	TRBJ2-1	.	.	TGCAGCGTTGAAGATCTGGGATTTCACCCACAGTTCTTC	CSVEDLGFHPQFF
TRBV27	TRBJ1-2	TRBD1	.	TGTGCCAGCAGTCTGACAGGGGTGAACTATGGCTACACCTTC	CASSLTGVNYGYTF
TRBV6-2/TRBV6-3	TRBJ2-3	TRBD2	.	TGTGCCAGCAGTTCCCCTCTTCGGACTAGCGGGAGGCTATTCACAGATACGCAGTATTTT	CASSSPLRTSGRLFTDTQYF
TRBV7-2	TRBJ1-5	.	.	TGTGCCAGCAGCTTCGGGCAAAATCAGCCCCAGCATTTT	CASSFGQNQPQHF
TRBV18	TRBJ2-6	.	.	TGTGCCAGCTCACCTCCGACGGGTACCTCTGGGGCCAACGTCTTGACTTTC	CASSPPTGTSGANVLTF
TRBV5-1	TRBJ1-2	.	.	TGCGCCAGCAGCCCAGGAGGGACTTACTATGGCTACACCTTC	CASSPGGTYYGYTF
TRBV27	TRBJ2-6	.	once	TGTGCCAGCAGGATAGGGCGAGGGGCCAACGTCCTGACTTTC	CASRIGRGANVLTF
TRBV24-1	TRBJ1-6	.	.	TGTGCCACCAGTGACCTCTCACCCCTCCACTTT	CATSDLSPLHF
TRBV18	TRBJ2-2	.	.	TGTGCCAGCTCACCACTCCAGGGTGACGGGGAGCTGTTTTTT	CASSPLQGDGELFF
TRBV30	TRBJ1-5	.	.	TGTGCCTGGAGTGGGGGTGGGGGGGTAAATCAGCCCCAGCATTTT	CAWSGGGGVNQPQHF
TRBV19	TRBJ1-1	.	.	TGTGCCAGTAGAACAGGGAACACTGAAGCTTTCTTT	CASRTGNTEAFF
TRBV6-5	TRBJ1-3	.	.	TGTGCCAGCAGGCCTCCAGGGGCGGGCGGAAACACCATATATTTT	CASRPPGAGGNTIYF
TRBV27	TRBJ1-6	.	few	TGTGCCAGCAGTCCCCTACGGGGCAACAGTAATTCACCCCTCCACTTT	CASSPLRGNSNSPLHF
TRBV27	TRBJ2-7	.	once	TGTGCCAGCAGTTTATCGAGGGCAGGGCTCGAGCAGTACTTC	CASSLSRAGLEQYF
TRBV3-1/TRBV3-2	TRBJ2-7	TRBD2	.	TGTGCCAGCAGCCGACTAGCGGGGGTCTACGAGCAGTACTTC	CASSRLAGVYEQYF
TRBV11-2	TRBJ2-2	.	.	TGTGCCAGCAGCTTATGGGGGTCACACCCCGGGGAGCTGTTTTTT	CASSLWGSHPGELFF
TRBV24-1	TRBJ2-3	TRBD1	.	TGTGCCACCAGTGGAGGGCCGGGACAGGGGGGTACAGATACGCAGTATTTT	CATSGGPGQGGTDTQYF
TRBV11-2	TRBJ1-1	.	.	TGTGCCAGCAGCTGGCAGGGAAGGGACACTGAAGCTTTCTTT	CASSWQGRDTEAFF
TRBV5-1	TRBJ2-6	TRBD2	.	TGCGCCAGCAGCCTCCAGGCGGGAGGGTCCGGGGCCAACGTCCTGACTTTC	CASSLQAGGSGANVLTF
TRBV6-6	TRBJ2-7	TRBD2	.	TGTGCCAGCAGCTCTACTAGCGGAAGCTCCTACGAGCAGTACTTC	CASSSTSGSSYEQYF
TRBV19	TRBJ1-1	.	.	TGTGCCAGTAGTTATCGGTTCTCGAACACTGAAGCTTTCTTT	CASSYRFSNTEAFF
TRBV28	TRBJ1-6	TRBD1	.	TGTGCCAGCAGTCCTCCGGGACAGGCAAATTCACCCCTCCACTTT	CASSPPGQANSPLHF
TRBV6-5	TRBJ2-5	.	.	TGTGCCAGCAGTTACTCAGGGCCTCCCGAGACCCAGTACTTC	CASSYSGPPETQYF
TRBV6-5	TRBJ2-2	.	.	TGTGCCAGCAGTTACGATCCCAGACGGGCCGGGGAGCTGTTTTTT	CASSYDPRRAGELFF
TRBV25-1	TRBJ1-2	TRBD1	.	TGTGCCAGCAGTGCCTCTTCGGGACAGGGAAACTATGGCTACACCTTC	CASSASSGQGNYGYTF
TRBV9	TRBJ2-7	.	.	TGTGCCAGCAGTAGCGGCTACGAGCAGTACTTC	CASSSGYEQYF
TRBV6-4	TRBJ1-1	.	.	TGTGCCAGCAGTGTTTCGGAGGGCACTGAAGCTTTCTTT	CASSVSEGTEAFF
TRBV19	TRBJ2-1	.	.	TGTGCCAGTAGTCCTAAAAGGGGGGGCGAGCAGTTCTTC	CASSPKRGGEQFF
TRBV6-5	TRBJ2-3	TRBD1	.	TGTGCCAGCAGTATCCAGGGGGCATTATCCGATACGCAGTATTTT	CASSIQGALSDTQYF